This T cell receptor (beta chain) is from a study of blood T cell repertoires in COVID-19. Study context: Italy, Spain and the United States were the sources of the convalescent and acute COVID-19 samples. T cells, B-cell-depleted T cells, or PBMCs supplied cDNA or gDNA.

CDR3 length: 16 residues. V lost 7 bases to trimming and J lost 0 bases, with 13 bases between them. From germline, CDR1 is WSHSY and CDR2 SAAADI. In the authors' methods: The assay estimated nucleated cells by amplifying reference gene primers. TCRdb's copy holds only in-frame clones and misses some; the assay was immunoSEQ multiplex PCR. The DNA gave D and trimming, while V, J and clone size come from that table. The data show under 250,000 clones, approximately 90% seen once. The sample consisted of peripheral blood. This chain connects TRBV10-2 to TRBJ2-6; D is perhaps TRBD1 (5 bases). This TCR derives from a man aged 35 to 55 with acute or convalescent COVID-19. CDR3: CASTRQKSSGANVLTF. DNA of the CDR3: TGCGCCAGCACGAGACAGAAGAGCTCTGGGGCCAACGTCCTGACTTTC.